A single sample is the source of the 6 T cell receptor beta chains below, sequenced in a study of glioma-infiltrating T cells after dendritic cell vaccination (TCRdb year 2016). The sample's time point, from its label and the paper: after dendritic cell vaccination, including at tumor progression/relapse. Library creation used the immunoSEQ multiplex PCR assay. TCRdb carries this immuneACCESS record with in-frame sequences only. Its versions omit some clonotypes, under half of them owing to an unresolved V gene in the studies checked, with the rest unexplained. The sample contains tens of thousands of clones, around 87% of them found a single time. The top ten clonotypes cover around 2.4% of the sample. The specimen was blood, collected after dendritic cell vaccination. Receptor source: a human donor with glioblastoma.

This chain links TRBV5-1 with TRBJ2-5, with 9 bases that match TRBD1. V shed 4 bases, J shed 2 bases, and the junction held 3 bases outside the gene matches. The CDR3 loop spans 14 amino acids. Germline CDR1 reads SGHRS; CDR2 reads YFSETQ. The CDR3 DNA reads TGCGCCAGCAGCCCCGACAGGGGGCAAGAGACCCAGTACTTC. It translates to CASSPDRGQETQYF.

The chain combines TRBV10-3 with TRBJ2-1; tentatively, D is TRBD2 (5 bases). Germline values: CDR1 ENHRY, CDR2 SYGVKD. V gave up 9 bases and J gave up 7 bases, with 10 bases separating them. The CDR3 is made up of 11 amino acids. The CDR3 reads CAIQVANEQFF. The CDR3 DNA is TGTGCCATTCAGGTAGCGAATGAGCAGTTCTTC.

This chain joins TRBV5-1 and TRBJ2-1; 8 bases agree with TRBD2. CDR1 is SGHRS, CDR2 YFSETQ, per germline. Trimming removed 4 bases from V and 1 base from J; junction bases left unmatched: 7. The CDR3 spans 16 residues. The CDR3 is CASSVSGGFSYNEQFF. For the CDR3, the DNA is TGCGCCAGCAGCGTCAGCGGGGGCTTTTCCTACAATGAGCAGTTCTTC.

The V call is TRBV5-1, the J call TRBJ2-1, with D possibly TRBD2 on 5 matching bases. The CDR3 has 14 residues. Trimming left V 4 bases short and J 9 bases short, with 17 bases between. Per the germline V gene, CDR1 is SGHRS and CDR2 is YFSETQ. The CDR3 DNA is TGCGCCAGCAGCGAGGGCACGGTATCAATTGAGCAGTTCTTC. Its translation is CASSEGTVSIEQFF.

This clone has a handful of counts. The chain carries TRBV25-1 and TRBJ1-3, with D unresolved. Germline V gene data show CDR1 as MGHDK and CDR2 as SYGVNS. The germline V and J ends were trimmed by 4 bases and 0 bases, with 4 bases remaining between them. CDR3 length: 13 residues. Here the CDR3 reads CASSAVSGNTIYF. CDR3 sequence (DNA): TGTGCCAGCAGTGCTGTCTCTGGAAACACCATATATTTT.

The gene calls are TRBV6-1 and TRBJ2-7; D is uncertain. CDR1 and CDR2 from the germline V gene are MNHNS and SASEGT. The germline V and J ends were trimmed by 0 bases and 4 bases, with 7 bases remaining between them. This CDR3 is built from 13 residues. The CDR3 loop reads CASSEARGYEQYF. For the CDR3, the DNA is TGTGCCAGCAGTGAAGCGAGAGGTTACGAGCAGTACTTC.